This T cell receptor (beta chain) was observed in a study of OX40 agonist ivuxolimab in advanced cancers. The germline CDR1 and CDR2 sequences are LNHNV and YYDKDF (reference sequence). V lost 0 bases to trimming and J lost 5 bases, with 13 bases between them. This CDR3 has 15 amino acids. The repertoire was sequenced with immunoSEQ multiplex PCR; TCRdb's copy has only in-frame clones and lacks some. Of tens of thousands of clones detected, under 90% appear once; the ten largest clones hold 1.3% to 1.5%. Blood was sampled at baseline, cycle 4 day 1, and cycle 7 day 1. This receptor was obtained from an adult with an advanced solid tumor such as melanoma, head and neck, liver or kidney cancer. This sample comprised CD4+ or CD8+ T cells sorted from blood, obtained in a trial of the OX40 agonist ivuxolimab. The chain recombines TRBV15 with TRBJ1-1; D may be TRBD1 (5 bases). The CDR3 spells CATSRDRAVITEAFF. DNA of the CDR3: TGTGCCACCAGCAGAGACAGGGCGGTGATTACTGAAGCTTTCTTT.